This TCR beta chain appears in the sequencing data of a study of blood T cell repertoires in COVID-19. Study details: The analysed material was cDNA or gDNA that came from T cells, B-cell-depleted T cells, or PBMCs.

The germline V gene has CDR1 SNHLY and CDR2 FYNNEI. The J segment lost 9 bases and the V segment lost 6 bases, leaving 7 bases of the junction unmatched. This CDR3 has 15 amino acids. Clones were read by immunoSEQ multiplex PCR, and TCRdb kept only the in-frame ones, dropping some. The table has nearly 350,000 clones, about 90% seen once. Sequencing was performed on peripheral blood. This sequence originates from a woman between 18 and 29 years old who had recovered from COVID-19. The chain recombines TRBV2 with TRBJ2-2; 13 bases map to TRBD2. The CDR3 DNA reads TGTGCCAGCAGGCGGACTAGCGGGAGTGGCCGGGAGCTGTTTTTT. It is translated as CASRRTSGSGRELFF.